These 10 T cell receptor beta chains originate from one sample sequenced in a study of control samples from healthy donors and cancer patients (dated by TCRdb to 2020 to 2021). Preparation of the library involved the immunoSEQ multiplex PCR assay. TCRdb re-hosts the immuneACCESS table, in-frame sequences only. Its copies lack some clones; in the studies checked, an unresolved V gene accounts for under half of them, and the cause for the rest is not known. Present in this sample are 100,000 or so clones, approximately 93% of which were seen just once. The top ten clonotypes cover about 0.92% of the sample. The sample comprised blood. The receptors here all came from a young woman in good health.

The rearrangement uses TRBV30 and TRBJ1-4; perhaps TRBD1 as D (6 bases). Trimming removed 7 bases from V and 4 bases from J, with 16 bases in between. The CDR3 runs 14 residues. Germline-derived CDR1 and CDR2 are GTSNPN and SVGIG (reference sequence). The CDR3 DNA sequence: TGTGCCTATTTAAGGGGGGGATTTAATGAAAAACTGTTTTTT. Translated, it gives CAYLRGGFNEKLFF.

The chain joins TRBV28 to TRBJ2-7, with 10 positions matching TRBD1. CDR3 length: 19 amino acids. V shed 6 bases and J 5 bases; nucleotides not matched to a gene: 22. The germline V gene encodes CDR1 MDHEN and CDR2 SYDVKM. This chain's CDR3 is CASSPLRGTGEFFFHEQYF. The DNA of the CDR3 is TGTGCCAGCAGCCCTCTCCGCGGGACAGGGGAGTTTTTTTTCCACGAGCAGTACTTC.

This chain links TRBV19 with TRBJ2-5; D remains ambiguous. The germline V gene has CDR1 LNHDA and CDR2 SQIVND (reference sequence). V was cut by 4 bases and J by 4 bases, with 7 bases left in between. This CDR3 is 12 amino acids long. For the CDR3, the DNA is TGTGCCAGTAGTAGTACGGGAGAGACCCAGTACTTC. Residues: CASSSTGETQYF.

The chain's CDR3 is CASSELMGQGFAYTF. CDR3 DNA sequence: TGTGCCAGCAGTGAATTGATGGGACAGGGGTTCGCCTACACCTTC. The chain couples TRBV6-4 to TRBJ1-2, with 10 bases that match TRBD1. In germline, CDR1 is MRHNA, CDR2 SNTAGT. There are 15 residues in the CDR3. V dropped 3 bases and J dropped 10; count of bases not matched to a gene: 11.

The chain is built from TRBV19 and TRBJ1-5; TRBD1 matches 10 bases. Germline assignment: CDR1 LNHDA and CDR2 SQIVND (reference sequence). The CDR3 runs 16 residues. The ends lost 7 bases at V and 6 bases at J; junction bases unmatched: 12. The CDR3 region is CASNSGTGVRSQPQHF. CDR3 bases: TGTGCCAGTAATTCCGGGACAGGGGTGAGGAGTCAGCCCCAGCATTTT.

The chain joins TRBV7-8 to TRBJ1-5; maybe TRBD1 (5 bases). V was clipped by 4 bases and J by 6 bases, with 13 bases between them. The CDR3 is 14 residues long. Germline V CDR1 and CDR2: SGHVS, FQNEAQ. The CDR3 DNA follows: TGTGCCAGCAGCTCCGGGACGGTAATTCAGCCCCAGCATTTT. Protein product: CASSSGTVIQPQHF. The full variable domain, rest sourced from reference TRBV7-8 and TRBJ1-5, is GAGVSQSPRYKVAKRGQDVALRCDPISGHVSLFWYQQALGQGPEFLTYFQNEAQLDKSGLPSDRFFAERPEGSVSTLKIQRTQQEDSAVYLCASSSGTVIQPQHFGDGTRLSIL.

This chain joins TRBV3-1 (or the pseudogene TRBV3-2) and TRBJ2-7; either TRBD1 or TRBD2 may fit D (5 bases each). Trimming removed 6 bases at V and 3 bases at J, with 18 bases between. Germline loops: CDR1 LGHDT, CDR2 YNNKEL (reference sequence). The CDR3 totals 15 residues. CDR3 region: CASSLDPGPLYEQYF. CDR3 sequence (DNA): TGTGCCAGCAGTCTCGATCCGGGACCCCTCTACGAGCAGTACTTC.

V gene TRBV7-8 combines with J gene TRBJ1-1; D is possibly TRBD1 (6 bases). Germline loops: CDR1 SGHVS, CDR2 FQNEAQ. The CDR3 has 15 residues. Trimming left V 8 bases short and J 4 bases short, with 20 bases between. The CDR3 here is CASLWGAALSTEAFF. Written as DNA, the CDR3 is TGTGCCAGCCTCTGGGGGGCGGCCCTGAGCACTGAAGCTTTCTTT.

The chain carries TRBV3-1 (or the pseudogene TRBV3-2) and TRBJ2-7; 7 nucleotides line up with TRBD1. The length of the CDR3 is 15 residues. Losses at the gene ends were 5 bases for V and 0 bases for J; bases not matched to a gene: 7. CDR1 and CDR2 (germline): LGHDT, YNNKEL (reference sequence). CDR3 sequence reads: CASSFGTVPSYEQYF. CDR3 bases: TGTGCCAGCAGCTTTGGGACAGTCCCCTCCTACGAGCAGTACTTC.

The CDR3 coding sequence is TGTGCCAGCAGTCAGGGGTCTGGAAACACCATATATTTT. Its protein is CASSQGSGNTIYF. The chain links TRBV12-3 or TRBV12-4 to TRBJ1-3; possibly TRBD1 for D (6 bases). This CDR3 region has 13 residues. Trimming left V 5 bases short and J 1 base short, with 6 bases between.